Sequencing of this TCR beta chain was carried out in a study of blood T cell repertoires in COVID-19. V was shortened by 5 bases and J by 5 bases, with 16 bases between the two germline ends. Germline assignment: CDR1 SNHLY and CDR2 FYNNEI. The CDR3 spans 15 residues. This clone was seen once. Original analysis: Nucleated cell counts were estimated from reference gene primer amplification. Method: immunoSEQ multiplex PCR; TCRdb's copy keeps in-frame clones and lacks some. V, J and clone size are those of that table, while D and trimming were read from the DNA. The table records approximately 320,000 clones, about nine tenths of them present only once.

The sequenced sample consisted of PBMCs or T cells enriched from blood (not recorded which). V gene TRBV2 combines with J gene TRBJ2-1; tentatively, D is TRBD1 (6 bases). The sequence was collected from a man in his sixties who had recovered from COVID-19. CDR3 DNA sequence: TGTGCCAGCAGTCTGAGGAGACAGGCTAACAATGAGCAGTTCTTC. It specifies CASSLRRQANNEQFF.